A selection of T cell receptor beta chains follows, all from one sample in a study of blood T cells in healthy people across ages. Each CDR3 protein gets one entry after TCRdb re-called the 5' RACE reads with MiXCR. This sample carries around 990,000 distinct CDR3 sequences, approximately 26% of them seen once, and the ten largest clones take 0.65% to 0.75%. This sample was also put to use in a study of T cells of mothers and their children.

Sample: blood. Every receptor here comes from a girl aged 2 to 10 in good health. Each CDR3 is given with its conserved first and last residue.

cdr3_aa	v_call	cdr3_length
CSARDDRFNYGYTF	TRBV20-1	14
CASSLGRTSNWGTQYF	TRBV7-2	16
CASSVGLDRGRGAQETQYF	TRBV9	19
CASSLARGPGPLHF	TRBV7-2	14
CASSYPDLLGDTQYF	TRBV6-2/TRBV6-3	15
CASSKTQGFYYEQYF	TRBV14	15
CASSYSNSGLAKNIQYF	TRBV6-5	17
CASMGRQGGSDTQYF	TRBV7-8	15
CSAPPEGEKLFF	TRBV20-1	12
CASSAEGGNQPQHF	TRBV5-1	14
CACSLTLYEQYF	TRBV7-9	12
CSVEDLRTGLYGYTF	TRBV29-1	15
CASSYLGGRMNTEAFF	TRBV6-5	16
CASSQVPGQGTGELFF	TRBV4-1	16
CSARTIRRISSYNEQFF	TRBV20-1	17
CCVRDGFTSSLYEQYF	TRBV29-1	16
CASSNPGSHEQYF	TRBV6-6	13
CASSPNREYSLTEAFF	TRBV12-3/TRBV12-4	16
CASSQRPGGTHEQYF	TRBV4-1	15
CSVEGGSKPLQETQYF	TRBV29-1	16
CSAVTVPGNQPQHF	TRBV20-1	14
CASSFGGQGNEQYF	TRBV12-3/TRBV12-4	14
CSAGDRWTSGQETQYF	TRBV20-1	16
CASSRTSGRGDTQYF	TRBV7-2	15
CASTAHYGYTF	TRBV28	11
CASSLPRAYGYTF	TRBV12-3/TRBV12-4	13
CASSLNAANYGYTF	TRBV11-2	14
CSALREFSSYNEQSF	TRBV20-1	15
CASSVLTGGGDTEAFF	TRBV9	16
CASRTSPGLAGSDTQYF	TRBV2	17
CASSSPALLGFGEAFF	TRBV5-6	16
CSARARRDTEAFF	TRBV29-1	13
CAISEGGRLAKNIQYF	TRBV10-3	16
CASGRDSNEKLFF	TRBV2	13
CSASTGTGGFEAFF	TRBV20-1	14
CSVPWTSGGNNEQFF	TRBV29-1	15
CASSQGISDHPYNEQFF	TRBV4-1	17
CASSRQASYTF	TRBV7-9	11
CSASSTEAFF	TRBV20-1	10
CASSFILGDGQFF	TRBV5-6	13
CASSLLSGEPGYEQYF	TRBV7-2	16
CASADGGRDEKLFF	TRBV9	14
CASSKEVGEGVNQPQHF	TRBV21-1	17
CSAIQTNYNEQFF	TRBV20-1	13
CSVEVDTGAEAFF	TRBV29-1	13
CASSLSTGQGHGYTF	TRBV7-9	15